Following are 4 T cell receptor beta chains from one sample sequenced in a study of T cell responses to AZD1222 COVID-19 vaccine (dated by TCRdb to the early 2020s). What the time point label conveys for this sample: sample from adult after SARS-CoV-2 infection, after symptom onset. Library creation used the immunoSEQ multiplex PCR assay. The table was pulled from immuneACCESS by TCRdb, which kept in-frame rearrangements only. Such tables lose some clones; where checked, under half of the loss comes from unresolved V genes, and the rest has no known cause. Within this sample are around 140,000 clones, with just under 95% of them counted one time only. Together, the top ten hold more than 10% of the sample. The starting material was peripheral blood, obtained after recovery from COVID-19. These TCRs come from an adult who had recovered from COVID-19.

CDR3 protein: CASSPQTGGRNSPLHF. CDR3 DNA: TGTGCCAGCAGCCCGCAGACAGGGGGCAGAAATTCACCCCTCCACTTT. V gene TRBV9 combines with J gene TRBJ1-6; 10 nucleotides line up with TRBD1. The CDR3 is 16 residues long. Germline values: CDR1 SGDLS, CDR2 YYNGEE. Trimming took 4 bases from V and 7 from J; bases not matched to a gene: 8.

The CDR3 here is CASSPAPGRRQETQYF. CDR3 bases: TGTGCCAGCAGCCCGGCCCCGGGACGGAGGCAAGAGACCCAGTACTTC. The chain combines TRBV3-1 (or the pseudogene TRBV3-2) with TRBJ2-5; the D call may be TRBD1 or TRBD2 (5 bases each). From germline, CDR1 is LGHDT and CDR2 YNNKEL (reference sequence). The CDR3 consists of 16 residues. Trimming removed 4 bases at V and 2 bases at J, with 17 bases between.

V and J are TRBV4-1 and TRBJ2-1; D may correspond to TRBD1 or TRBD2 (5 bases each). V was shortened by 6 bases and J by 6 bases, with 15 bases between the two germline ends. Germline values: CDR1 MGHRA, CDR2 YSYEKL. There are 14 residues in the CDR3. In nucleotides, the CDR3 is TGCGCCAGCAGTGGGACCGGGACCATCAATGAGCAGTTCTTC. Translated, it gives CASSGTGTINEQFF.

V is TRBV5-1 and J is TRBJ2-7; D is possibly TRBD1 (5 bases). This CDR3 is built from 14 residues. The germline V gene encodes CDR1 SGHRS and CDR2 YFSETQ. The ends were cut back, 5 bases at V and 1 base at J, with 13 bases in the middle. DNA of the CDR3: TGCGCCAGCAGGGAACAGGACAATTCCTACGAGCAGTACTTC. Protein product: CASREQDNSYEQYF. Drawing the rest from reference TRBV5-1 and TRBJ2-7, the complete variable domain is KAGVTQTPRYLIKTRGQQVTLSCSPISGHRSVSWYQQTPGQGLQFLFEYFSETQRNKGNFPGRFSGRQFSNSRSEMNVSTLELGDSALYLCASREQDNSYEQYFGPGTRLTVT.